This T cell receptor beta chain was captured by sequencing in a study of blood T cell repertoires in COVID-19. Study summary: The United States, Italy and Spain were the sources of the acute and convalescent COVID-19 samples. T cells, B-cell-depleted T cells, or PBMCs provided the cDNA or gDNA that served as material.

CDR3 length: 14 amino acids. Germline V gene lookup returns CDR1 SGDLS and CDR2 YYNGEE. The V gene end was trimmed by 1 base and the J gene end by 5 bases; junction bases not matched to a gene: 5. Original handling: From reference gene primer amplification, estimates of nucleated cell counts were derived. Sequenced by immunoSEQ multiplex PCR; TCRdb stores in-frame clones only, minus some. V, J and clone size derive from that table, while D and trimming were established from the DNA sequence. The top ten hold roughly 2% of the sample, which has 200,000 to 250,000 clones, roughly nine tenths seen once.

The receptor's source is a woman aged 50 to 65 with acute or convalescent COVID-19. The source material was peripheral blood. The gene calls are TRBV9 and TRBJ2-7; the match to TRBD2 covers 8 bases. The CDR3 nucleotides read TGTGCCAGCAGCGTAAGTTTGCGGGAGGACGAGCAGTACTTC. It translates to CASSVSLREDEQYF.